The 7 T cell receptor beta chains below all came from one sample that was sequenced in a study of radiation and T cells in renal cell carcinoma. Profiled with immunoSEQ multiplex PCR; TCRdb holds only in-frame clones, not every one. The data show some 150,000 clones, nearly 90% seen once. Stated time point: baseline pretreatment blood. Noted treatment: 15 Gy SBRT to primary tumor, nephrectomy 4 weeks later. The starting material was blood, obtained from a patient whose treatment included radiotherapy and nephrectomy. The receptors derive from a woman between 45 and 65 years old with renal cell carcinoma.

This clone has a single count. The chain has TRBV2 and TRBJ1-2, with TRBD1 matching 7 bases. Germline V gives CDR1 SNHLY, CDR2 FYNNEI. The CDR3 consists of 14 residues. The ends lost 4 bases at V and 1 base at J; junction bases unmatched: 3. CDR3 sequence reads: CASSGGQNNYGYTF. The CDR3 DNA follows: TGTGCCAGCAGTGGGGGACAGAATAACTATGGCTACACCTTC.

The CDR3 DNA follows: TGTGCCAGCAGCCAACCGGGACCCTACGAGCAGTACTTC. It specifies CASSQPGPYEQYF. The V call is TRBV7-2, the J call TRBJ2-7, with D perhaps given as TRBD1 or TRBD2 (5 bases each). The CDR3 extends over 13 amino acids. Trimming removed 5 bases from V and 2 bases from J, with 10 bases in between. Germline-derived CDR1 and CDR2 are SGHTA and FQGNSA.

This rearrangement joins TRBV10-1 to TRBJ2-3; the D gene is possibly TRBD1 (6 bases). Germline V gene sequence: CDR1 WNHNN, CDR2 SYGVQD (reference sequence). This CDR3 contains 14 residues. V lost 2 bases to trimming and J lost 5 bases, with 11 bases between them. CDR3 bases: TGCGCCAGCAGTGAGACAGGGTCGGGAGATACGCAGTATTTT. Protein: CASSETGSGDTQYF.

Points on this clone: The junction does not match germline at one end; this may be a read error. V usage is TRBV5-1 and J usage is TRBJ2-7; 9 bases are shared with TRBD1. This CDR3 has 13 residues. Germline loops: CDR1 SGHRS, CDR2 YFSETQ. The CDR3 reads CASSVEQGAGNFF. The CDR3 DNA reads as TGCGCCAGCAGCGTAGAACAGGGGGCAGGTAATTTCTTC.

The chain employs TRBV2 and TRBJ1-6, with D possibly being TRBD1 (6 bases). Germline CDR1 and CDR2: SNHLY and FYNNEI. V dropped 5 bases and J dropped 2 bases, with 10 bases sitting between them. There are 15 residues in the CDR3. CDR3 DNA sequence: TGTGCCAGCAGTTCTCGACAGGCCTATAATTCACCCCTCCACTTT. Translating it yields CASSSRQAYNSPLHF. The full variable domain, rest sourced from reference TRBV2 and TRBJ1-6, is EPEVTQTPSHQVTQMGQEVILRCVPISNHLYFYWYRQILGQKVEFLVSFYNNEISEKSEIFDDQFSVERPDGSNFTLKIRSTKLEDSAMYFCASSSRQAYNSPLHFGNGTRLTVT.

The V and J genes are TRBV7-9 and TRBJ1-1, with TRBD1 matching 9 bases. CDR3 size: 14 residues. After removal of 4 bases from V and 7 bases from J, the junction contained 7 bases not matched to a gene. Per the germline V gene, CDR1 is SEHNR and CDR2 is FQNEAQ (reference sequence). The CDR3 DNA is TGTGCCAGCAGCTACCGGGACAGGGAGGTTGAAGCTTTCTTT. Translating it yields CASSYRDREVEAFF. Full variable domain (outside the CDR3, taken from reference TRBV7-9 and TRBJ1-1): DTGVSQNPRHKITKRGQNVTFRCDPISEHNRLYWYRQTLGQGPEFLTYFQNEAQLEKSRLLSDRFSAERPKGSFSTLEIQRTEQGDSAMYLCASSYRDREVEAFFGQGTRLTVV.

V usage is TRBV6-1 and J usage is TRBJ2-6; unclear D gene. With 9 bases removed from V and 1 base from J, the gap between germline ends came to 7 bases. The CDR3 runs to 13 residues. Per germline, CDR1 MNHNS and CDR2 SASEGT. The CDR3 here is CASLMSGANVLTF. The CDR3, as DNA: TGTGCCAGTCTAATGTCTGGGGCCAACGTCCTGACTTTC.